This T cell receptor (beta chain) comes out of a study of blood T cells in healthy people across ages. This clonotype was seen a handful of times. Germline trimming cut 4 bases from V and 10 bases from J; bases unmatched to any gene: 15. This CDR3 has 15 residues. The germline gives CDR1 MNHNY, CDR2 SVGAGI (reference sequence). Through a sample-barcoded 5' primer and a J-beta primer mix, a second PCR was run for roughly 7 to 11 cycles. TCRdb re-derived calls from the 5' RACE reads in MiXCR, one entry per CDR3 protein. Found here are some 700,000 distinct CDR3 sequences, 22% of them singletons; the top ten hold around a fifth.

This sequence originates from a man aged 65 to 85 in good health. The sample comprised blood. The chain joins TRBV6-6 to TRBJ1-1, with TRBD1 identical over 7 bases. CDR3 sequence (DNA): TGTGCCAGCAGTTTACCGGGACAGAAGTTAGGTCGAGCTTTCTTT. Its translation is CASSLPGQKLGRAFF.